The sample holds many counts of the clone carrying this TCR beta chain. The data derive from a study of human T cells and chemical hapten exposure. About the research overall: Mainly, slight library volume differences in the pool made TCR yields vary.

Germline V CDR1 and CDR2: MDHEN, SYDVKM. This CDR3 has 15 residues. Trimming cost V 6 bases and J 1 base, with 16 bases left between them. For the library, individual cDNA molecules each received unique molecular identifiers. TCRdb redid the calling of the RACE reads with MiXCR, one entry per CDR3 protein. Seen here are roughly 46,000 distinct CDR3 sequences, nearly 4.5% observed once, and the top ten hold about 5.8%. Specified time point: healthy volunteer bleed at 2 weeks. The authors extracted total RNA from unfractionated whole blood. The TCR comes from a human donor in good health. Some clones in this sample may be carry-over from other donors' samples. The genes are TRBV28 and TRBJ2-7, with D possibly TRBD2 on 5 matching bases. The material sequenced was whole blood. In DNA form, the CDR3 reads TGTGCCAGCAGCACACCGCTAAAGCGGTCCTACGAGCAGTACTTC. Amino acid sequence: CASSTPLKRSYEQYF.